This T cell receptor (beta chain) emerged from a study of early T cells in non-severe SARS-CoV-2 infection. Study-level information: The chains were unpaired, and the sequenced material was bulk RNA from unsorted whole blood.

Individual cDNA molecules each received unique molecular identifiers attached to them. One entry per CDR3 protein results from TCRdb running MiXCR on the 5' RACE reads. The sample has tens of thousands of distinct CDR3 sequences; roughly 5.4% are singletons. This clonotype was detected many times. The germline V gene encodes CDR1 SEHNR and CDR2 FQNEAQ (reference sequence). The CDR3 contains 10 residues. The germline V and J ends were trimmed by 4 bases and 5 bases, with 2 bases remaining between them. The sample in question was whole blood, obtained at baseline. The clonotype comes from an adult who was a healthcare worker with PCR-confirmed SARS-CoV-2 infection or an uninfected control (not recorded which). The J gene is TRBJ2-5, the V gene TRBV7-9, with unresolved D. As DNA, the CDR3 is TGTGCCAGCAGCTACGAGACCCAGTACTTC. Its translation: CASSYETQYF. Based on the CDR3 plus reference TRBV7-9 and TRBJ2-5, the full variable domain is DTGVSQNPRHKITKRGQNVTFRCDPISEHNRLYWYRQTLGQGPEFLTYFQNEAQLEKSRLLSDRFSAERPKGSFSTLEIQRTEQGDSAMYLCASSYETQYFGPGTRLLVL.